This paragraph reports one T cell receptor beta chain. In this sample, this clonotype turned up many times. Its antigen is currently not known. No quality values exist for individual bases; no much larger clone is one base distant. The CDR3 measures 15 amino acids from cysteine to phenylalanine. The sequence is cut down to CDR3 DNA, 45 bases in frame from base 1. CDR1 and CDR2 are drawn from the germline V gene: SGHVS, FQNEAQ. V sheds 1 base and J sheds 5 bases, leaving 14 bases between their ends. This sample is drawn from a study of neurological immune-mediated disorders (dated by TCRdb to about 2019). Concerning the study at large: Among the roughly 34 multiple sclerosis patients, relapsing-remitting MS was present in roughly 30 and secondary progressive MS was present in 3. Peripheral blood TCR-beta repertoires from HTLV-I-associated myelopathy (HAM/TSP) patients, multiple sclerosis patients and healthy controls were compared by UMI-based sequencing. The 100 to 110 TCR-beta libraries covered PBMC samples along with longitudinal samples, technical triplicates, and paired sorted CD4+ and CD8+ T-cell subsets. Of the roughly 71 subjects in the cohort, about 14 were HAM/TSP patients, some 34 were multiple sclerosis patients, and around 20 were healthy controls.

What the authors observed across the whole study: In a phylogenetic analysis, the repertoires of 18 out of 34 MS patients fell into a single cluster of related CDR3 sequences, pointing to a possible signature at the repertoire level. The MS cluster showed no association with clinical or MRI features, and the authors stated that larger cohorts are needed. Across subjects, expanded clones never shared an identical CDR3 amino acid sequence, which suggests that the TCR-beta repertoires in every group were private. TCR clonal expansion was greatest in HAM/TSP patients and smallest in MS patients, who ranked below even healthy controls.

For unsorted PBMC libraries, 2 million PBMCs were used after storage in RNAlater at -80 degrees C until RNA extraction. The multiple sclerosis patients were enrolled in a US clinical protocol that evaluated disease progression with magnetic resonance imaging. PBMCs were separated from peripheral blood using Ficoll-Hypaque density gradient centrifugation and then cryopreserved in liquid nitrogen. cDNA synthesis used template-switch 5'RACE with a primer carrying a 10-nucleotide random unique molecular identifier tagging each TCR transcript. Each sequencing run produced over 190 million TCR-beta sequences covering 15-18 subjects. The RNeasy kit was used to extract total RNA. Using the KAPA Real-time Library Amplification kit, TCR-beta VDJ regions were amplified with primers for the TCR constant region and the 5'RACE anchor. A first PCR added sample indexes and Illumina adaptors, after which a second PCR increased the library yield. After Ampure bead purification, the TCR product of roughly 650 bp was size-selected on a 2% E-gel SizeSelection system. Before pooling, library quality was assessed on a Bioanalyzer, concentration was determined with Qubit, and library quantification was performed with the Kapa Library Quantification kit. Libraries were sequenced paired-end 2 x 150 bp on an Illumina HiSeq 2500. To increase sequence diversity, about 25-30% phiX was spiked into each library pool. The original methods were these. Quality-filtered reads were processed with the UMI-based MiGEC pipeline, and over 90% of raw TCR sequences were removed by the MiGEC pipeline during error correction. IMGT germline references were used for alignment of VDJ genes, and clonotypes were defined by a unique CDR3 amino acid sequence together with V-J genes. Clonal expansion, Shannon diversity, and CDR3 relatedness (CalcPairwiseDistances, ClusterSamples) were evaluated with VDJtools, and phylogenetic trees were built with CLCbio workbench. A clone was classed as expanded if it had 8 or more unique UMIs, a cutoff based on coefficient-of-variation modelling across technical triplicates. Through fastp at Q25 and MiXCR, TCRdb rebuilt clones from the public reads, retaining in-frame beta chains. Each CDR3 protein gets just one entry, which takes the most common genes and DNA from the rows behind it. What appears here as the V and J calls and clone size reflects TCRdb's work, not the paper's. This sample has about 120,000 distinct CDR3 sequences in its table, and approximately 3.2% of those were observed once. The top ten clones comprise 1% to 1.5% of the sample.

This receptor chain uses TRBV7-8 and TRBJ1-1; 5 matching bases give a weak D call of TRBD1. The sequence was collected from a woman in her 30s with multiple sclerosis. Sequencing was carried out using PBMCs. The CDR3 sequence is CASSLGGTLGTEAFF. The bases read TGTGCCAGCAGCTTAGGGGGGACCCTTGGTACTGAAGCTTTCTTT.